The 19 T cell receptor beta chains given below trace back to one sample, sequenced in a study of T cells after yellow fever vaccination. TCRdb analysed the 5' RACE reads with MiXCR anew, one entry per CDR3 protein. This table holds approximately 330,000 distinct CDR3 sequences, under 15% found once. The sample here was CD4+ T cells sorted from PBMCs, taken 15 days after the yellow fever booster vaccination. The receptor source for this set is a man aged 18-30 years who received the YFV17D yellow fever vaccine.

In its sample, this clonotype was seen many times. This chain joins TRBV5-6 and TRBJ2-7; TRBD1 agrees at 8 bases. The CDR3 runs to 12 residues. The junction had 3 bases not matched to a gene; V was cut back by 5 bases and J by 5 bases. Germline values: CDR1 SGHDT, CDR2 YYEEEE. The CDR3 bases are TGTGCCAGCAGGGCAGGGGGCGACGAGCAGTACGTC. This sequence encodes CASRAGGDEQYV.

The CDR3: CASRLKNTGELFF. The DNA for the CDR3 is TGTGCCAGCAGACTTAAGAACACCGGGGAGCTGTTTTTT. The rearrangement uses TRBV7-3 and TRBJ2-2; D is unresolved. Trimming pared 6 bases from V and 1 base from J, leaving 6 bases between. Per the germline V gene, CDR1 is SGHTA and CDR2 is FQGTGA. The CDR3 spans 13 residues.

The chain has TRBV4-2 and TRBJ2-7, with TRBD2 as a possible D gene (7 bases). This CDR3 comprises 16 residues. Germline V CDR1 and CDR2: LGHNA, YNFKEQ. Between the trimmed V and J ends, which lost 0 bases and 3 bases, there was a span of 15 bases. The CDR3 is CASSQDSRGGDYEQYF. CDR3 DNA: TGTGCCAGCAGCCAAGATTCGAGGGGGGGGGACTACGAGCAGTACTTC.

With respect to this clonotype: Germline and junction disagree at one end, which may indicate a read error. This chain joins TRBV5-1 and TRBJ1-4; 9 bases match TRBD1. The CDR3 contains 14 residues. Germline V gene lookup returns CDR1 SGHRS and CDR2 YFSETQ. CDR3 nucleotide sequence: TGCGCCAGCCGTACCGGGACAGGGCTTGAAATACTGTTTTTT. Amino acids: CASRTGTGLEILFF. The full variable domain, rest sourced from reference TRBV5-1 and TRBJ1-4, is KAGVTQTPRYLIKTRGQQVTLSCSPISGHRSVSWYQQTPGQGLQFLFEYFSETQRNKGNFPGRFSGRQFSNSRSEMNVSTLELGDSALYLCASRTGTGLEILFFGSGTQLSVL.

The chain recombines TRBV5-4 with TRBJ2-4; 7 bases agree with TRBD1. The CDR3 totals 20 residues. Trimming removed 1 base from V and 0 bases from J; junction bases left unmatched: 16. Looked up from germline, CDR1 is SGHNT and CDR2 is YYREEE (reference sequence). In DNA, the CDR3 is TGTGCCAGCAGCTTGTTACTGTTTGAGAAGGGGGCCCAAGCCAAAAACATTCAGTACTTC. The encoded protein is CASSLLLFEKGAQAKNIQYF.

This clonotype was seen a handful of times. The rearrangement links TRBV6-5 to TRBJ1-4; D not certain. V gave up 0 bases and J gave up 2 bases, with 10 bases separating them. Germline CDR1 and CDR2: MNHEY and SVGAGI. The CDR3 extends over 16 amino acids. CDR3 region: CASSYSIGWTNEKLFF. The CDR3, as DNA: TGTGCCAGCAGTTACTCGATAGGGTGGACTAATGAAAAACTGTTTTTT.

In its sample, this clonotype was seen a few times. The chain couples TRBV2 to TRBJ1-2; D possibly corresponds to TRBD1 (5 bases). V was cut by 3 bases and J by 4 bases, with 6 bases left in between. The CDR3 loop spans 12 amino acids. CDR1 and CDR2 from the germline V gene are SNHLY and FYNNEI. This CDR3 is CASSERGYGYTF. DNA for the CDR3: TGTGCCAGCAGTGAGAGGGGCTATGGCTACACCTTC.

The chain links TRBV18 to TRBJ1-4, with 10 bases aligning to TRBD1. The length of the CDR3 is 18 residues. J gave up 7 bases and V 1 base, and 12 bases lay outside the gene matches. Germline assignment: CDR1 KGHSH and CDR2 LQKENI. CDR3: CASSPRDRGGMSPEKLFF. For the CDR3, the DNA is TGTGCCAGCTCACCACGGGACAGGGGTGGCATGAGTCCTGAAAAACTGTTTTTT.

This clonotype was counted a few times. CDR3: CASSLRLGQGNEQFF. DNA of the CDR3: TGCGCCAGCAGCTTGAGGTTGGGGCAGGGCAATGAGCAGTTCTTC. This chain connects TRBV5-1 to TRBJ2-1; TRBD1 is a possible D gene (5 bases). CDR1 is SGHRS and CDR2 is YFSETQ in the germline V gene. Trimming left V 1 base short and J 6 bases short, with 14 bases between. CDR3 length: 15 residues.

This clonotype has a handful of counts. The chain is built from TRBV11-2 and TRBJ2-3, with D possibly called TRBD1 or TRBD2 (5 bases each). CDR3 size: 13 residues. The germline V gene encodes CDR1 SGHAT and CDR2 FQNNGV. The V gene lost 5 bases and the J gene lost 6 bases, with 12 bases spanning the gap. CDR3 in amino acids: CASSRDPADTQYF. As DNA, the CDR3 is TGTGCCAGCAGCAGGGACCCCGCGGATACGCAGTATTTT.

This chain uses TRBV6-5 with TRBJ2-1; 8 positions agree with TRBD2. The CDR3 loop spans 13 amino acids. From germline, CDR1 is MNHEY and CDR2 SVGAGI. The V segment lost 2 bases and the J segment 7 bases; nucleotides outside the gene matches: 1. The CDR3 loop is CASSYPGGNEQFF. For the CDR3, the DNA is TGTGCCAGCAGTTACCCGGGGGGGAATGAGCAGTTCTTC.

The gene calls are TRBV7-3 and TRBJ2-3; 13 nucleotides agree with TRBD2. The CDR3 contains 17 residues. CDR1 and CDR2 (germline): SGHTA, FQGTGA. With 3 bases clipped from V and 6 bases from J, the junction kept 9 bases outside the gene matches. The CDR3 nucleotides read TGTGCCAGCAGCTTTGGAACTAGCGGGGGGGTATCGGATACGCAGTATTTT. Translation: CASSFGTSGGVSDTQYF.

The chain recombines TRBV6-2 or TRBV6-3 with TRBJ2-3; D is undetermined. The V end lost 0 bases, the J end lost 5 bases, and 15 bases lay between the germline ends. The CDR3 contains 16 residues. Germline-derived CDR1 and CDR2 are MNHEY and SVGEGT. The CDR3 spells CASSYSLGLMGDTQYF. CDR3 bases: TGTGCCAGCAGTTACTCCCTCGGCCTTATGGGAGATACGCAGTATTTT.

This clonotype was counted many times. This chain uses TRBV20-1 with TRBJ2-2, with 10 bases that match TRBD1. This CDR3 has 14 amino acids. Trimming at V came to 6 bases and at J to 2 bases, leaving 3 bases not matched to a gene. CDR1 and CDR2 (germline): DFQATT, SNEGSKA (reference sequence). The CDR3 protein is CSARDRGNTGELFF. In DNA form, the CDR3 reads TGCAGTGCCCGGGACAGGGGCAACACCGGGGAGCTGTTTTTT.

The chain recombines TRBV7-9 with TRBJ2-1; tentative D call: TRBD2 (6 bases). CDR1 SEHNR and CDR2 FQNEAQ come from the germline V gene (reference sequence). The length of the CDR3 is 16 residues. Trimming took 5 bases from V and 6 from J, leaving 20 bases between them. The CDR3 is CASSTPTSPAGNEQFF. CDR3 in DNA: TGTGCCAGCAGCACCCCTACTAGCCCGGCGGGCAATGAGCAGTTCTTC.

This clonotype was found a few times. The V gene is TRBV6-6, the J gene TRBJ2-3, with 10 nucleotides matching TRBD2. CDR1 is MNHNY and CDR2 is SVGAGI in the germline V gene (reference sequence). The trim removed 5 bases at V and 5 bases at J, leaving 7 bases unmatched. This CDR3 is 15 amino acids long. The CDR3 loop is CASSLSGGRGDTQYF. The CDR3 coding sequence is TGTGCCAGCAGTCTTAGCGGGGGGCGGGGAGATACGCAGTATTTT.

This chain connects TRBV12-3 or TRBV12-4 to TRBJ1-6; D is unresolved. The CDR3 extends over 15 amino acids. Trimming stripped 2 bases from V and 1 base from J, with 6 bases between. The CDR3 region has the DNA TGTGCCAGCAGTTTAAGGGTTTCCTATAATTCACCCCTCCACTTT. It translates to CASSLRVSYNSPLHF.

This clonotype appeared a few times. The chain couples TRBV18 to TRBJ2-3; D unresolved. V lost 1 base and J 3 bases, leaving 5 bases between the germline ends. This CDR3 comprises 13 residues. CDR1 and CDR2 from the germline V gene are KGHSH and LQKENI. CDR3 nucleotide sequence: TGTGCCAGCTCACCACGAGAAACAGATACGCAGTATTTT. It translates to CASSPRETDTQYF.

The V and J genes are TRBV12-3 or TRBV12-4 and TRBJ2-3, with D possibly being TRBD2 (6 bases). Trimming removed 3 bases from V and 4 bases from J, with 14 bases in between. This CDR3 spans 15 amino acids. The CDR3 region has the DNA TGTGCCAGCAGTTTCGGAGGGGCGAATTCAGATACGCAGTATTTT. Translating it yields CASSFGGANSDTQYF.